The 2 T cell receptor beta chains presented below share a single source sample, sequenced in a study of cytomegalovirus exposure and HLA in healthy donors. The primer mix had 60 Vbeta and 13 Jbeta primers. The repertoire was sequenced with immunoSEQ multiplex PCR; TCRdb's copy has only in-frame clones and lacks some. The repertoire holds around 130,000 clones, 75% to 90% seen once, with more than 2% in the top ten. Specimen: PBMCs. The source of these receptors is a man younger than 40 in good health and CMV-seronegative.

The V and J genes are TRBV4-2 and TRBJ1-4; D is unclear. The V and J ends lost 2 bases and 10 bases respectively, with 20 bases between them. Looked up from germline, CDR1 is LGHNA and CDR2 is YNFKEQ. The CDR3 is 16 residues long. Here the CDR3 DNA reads TGTGCCAGCAGCCAAAGTCCTGAGGGAGCGGTTGGAAAACTGTTTTTT. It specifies CASSQSPEGAVGKLFF.

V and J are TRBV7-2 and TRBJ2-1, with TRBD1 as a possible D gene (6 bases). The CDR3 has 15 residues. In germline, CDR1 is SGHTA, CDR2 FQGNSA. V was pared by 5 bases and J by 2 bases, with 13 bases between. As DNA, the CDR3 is TGTGCCAGCAGCCCTTCGTGGGGGCCCTACAATGAGCAGTTCTTC. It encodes CASSPSWGPYNEQFF.